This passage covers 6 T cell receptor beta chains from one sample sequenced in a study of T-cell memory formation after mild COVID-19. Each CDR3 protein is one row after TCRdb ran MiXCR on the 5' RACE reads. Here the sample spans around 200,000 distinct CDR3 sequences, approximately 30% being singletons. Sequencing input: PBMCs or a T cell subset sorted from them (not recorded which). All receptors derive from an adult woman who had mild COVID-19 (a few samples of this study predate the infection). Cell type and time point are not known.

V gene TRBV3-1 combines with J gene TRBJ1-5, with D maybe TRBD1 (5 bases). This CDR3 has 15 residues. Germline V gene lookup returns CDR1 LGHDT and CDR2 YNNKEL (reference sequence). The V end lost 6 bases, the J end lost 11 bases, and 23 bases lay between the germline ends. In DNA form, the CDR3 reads TGTGCCAGCAGTCGGGGGGAAGGGCCCCAAGGGACCCAGCATTTT. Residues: CASSRGEGPQGTQHF.

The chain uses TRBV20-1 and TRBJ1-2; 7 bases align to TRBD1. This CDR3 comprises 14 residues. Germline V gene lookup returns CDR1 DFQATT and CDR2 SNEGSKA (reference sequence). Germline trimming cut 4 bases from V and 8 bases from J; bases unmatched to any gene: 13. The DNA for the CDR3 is TGCAGTGCTATTACACAGGGGAGCGGCGGCGGCTACACCTTC. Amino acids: CSAITQGSGGGYTF.

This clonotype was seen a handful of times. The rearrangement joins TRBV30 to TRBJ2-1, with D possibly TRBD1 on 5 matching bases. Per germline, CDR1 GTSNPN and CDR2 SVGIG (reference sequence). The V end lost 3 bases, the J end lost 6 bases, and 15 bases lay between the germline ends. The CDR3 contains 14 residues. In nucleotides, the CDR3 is TGTGCCTGGAGATATAGGGGTTACCGCAATGAGCAGTTCTTC. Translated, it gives CAWRYRGYRNEQFF.

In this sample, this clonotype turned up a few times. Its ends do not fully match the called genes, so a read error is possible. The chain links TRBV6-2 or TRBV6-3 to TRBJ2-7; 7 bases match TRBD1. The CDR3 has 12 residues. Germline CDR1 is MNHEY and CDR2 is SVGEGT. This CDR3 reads CASSSSTGLQDF. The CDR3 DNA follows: TGTGCCAGCAGTTCCTCGACAGGGTTGCAAGACTTC.

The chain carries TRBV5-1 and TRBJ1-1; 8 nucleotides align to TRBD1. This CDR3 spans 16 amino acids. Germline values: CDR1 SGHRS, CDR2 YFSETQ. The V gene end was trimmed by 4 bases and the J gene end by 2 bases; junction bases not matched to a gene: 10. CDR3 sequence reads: CASSPSQGAANTEAFF. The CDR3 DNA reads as TGCGCCAGCAGCCCGTCCCAGGGGGCAGCCAACACTGAAGCTTTCTTT.

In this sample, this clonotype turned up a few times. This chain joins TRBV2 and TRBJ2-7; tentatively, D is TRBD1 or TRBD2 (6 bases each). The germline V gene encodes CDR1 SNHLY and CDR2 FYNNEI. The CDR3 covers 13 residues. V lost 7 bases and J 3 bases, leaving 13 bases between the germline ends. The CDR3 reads CASTPGGGYEQYF. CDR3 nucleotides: TGTGCCAGCACCCCCGGGGGCGGCTACGAGCAGTACTTC.